Presented here are 32 T cell receptor beta chains from one specimen sequenced in a study of T cells after yellow fever vaccination. TCRdb itself ran the 5' RACE reads through MiXCR, one entry per CDR3 protein. The sample contains 450,000 to 650,000 distinct CDR3 sequences, 20% to 25% of which appear only once. Sequencing used PBMCs, obtained around 3 weeks after the first yellow fever vaccination. The receptors shown here come from a man between 18 and 29 years old who received the YFV17D yellow fever vaccine.

This clonotype has just a few counts. This sequence joins TRBV4-3 and TRBJ2-3, with D perhaps TRBD1 (7 bases). The CDR3 consists of 16 residues. Germline values: CDR1 LGHNA, CDR2 YSLEER. V lost 4 bases to trimming and J lost 4 bases, with 18 bases between them. CDR3 loop: CASSLTGQGGSDTQYF. Written as DNA, the CDR3 is TGCGCCAGCAGCCTAACCGGGCAGGGGGGTTCAGATACGCAGTATTTT.

The sample holds a few counts of this clonotype. This chain joins TRBV7-2 and TRBJ1-5; 7 bases agree with TRBD1. Germline CDR1 is SGHTA and CDR2 is FQGNSA. V lost 2 bases, J lost 6 bases, and 10 bases stayed unmatched. The CDR3 is made up of 16 amino acids. The CDR3 DNA reads as TGTGCCAGCAGCTTAAGGGGGGAACAGGGGTTTCAGCCCCAGCATTTT. Its translation is CASSLRGEQGFQPQHF.

This chain links TRBV12-3 or TRBV12-4 with TRBJ2-4; the D is unclear. Trimming removed 6 bases from V and 0 bases from J, with 6 bases in between. The CDR3 extends over 13 amino acids. Written as DNA, the CDR3 is TGTGCCAGCAGCCAGCTAGCCAAAAACATTCAGTACTTC. Encoded protein: CASSQLAKNIQYF.

The genes are TRBV5-1 and TRBJ2-2; 11 bases map to TRBD2. Trimming at V came to 4 bases and at J to 0 bases, leaving 5 bases not matched to a gene. The V gene's germline CDR1 is SGHRS and CDR2 YFSETQ. The CDR3 loop spans 17 amino acids. CDR3 DNA: TGCGCCAGCAGCCGGGTGACTAGCGGGACGAACACCGGGGAGCTGTTTTTT. It translates to CASSRVTSGTNTGELFF.

V usage is TRBV10-3 and J usage is TRBJ2-5; D perhaps matches TRBD1 (6 bases). This CDR3 comprises 11 residues. Germline V gene sequence: CDR1 ENHRY, CDR2 SYGVKD. Trimming stripped 8 bases from V and 5 bases from J, with 9 bases between. The CDR3 DNA is TGTGCCATCCTCAGGGGTGAGACCCAGTACTTC. Protein: CAILRGETQYF.

This clonotype has ten or more counts. The chain joins TRBV7-9 to TRBJ2-7; D may match TRBD1 or TRBD2 (5 bases each). The CDR3 is made up of 15 amino acids. Germline loops: CDR1 SEHNR, CDR2 FQNEAQ (reference sequence). V dropped 1 base and J dropped 6 bases, with 16 bases sitting between them. Here the CDR3 reads CASSLVRGPLGEQYV. The CDR3 coding sequence is TGTGCCAGCAGCTTAGTTAGGGGCCCACTAGGCGAGCAGTACGTC.

The sample holds a few counts of this clonotype. The gene calls are TRBV18 and TRBJ2-3; perhaps TRBD1 as D (5 bases). The CDR3 contains 17 residues. CDR1 and CDR2 (germline): KGHSH, LQKENI. Between the trimmed V and J ends, which lost 2 bases and 1 base, there was a span of 16 bases. CDR3 residues: CASSPAPAPQGTDTQYF. The CDR3 DNA is TGTGCCAGCTCACCAGCCCCCGCCCCACAGGGCACAGATACGCAGTATTTT.

The rearrangement links TRBV6-1 to TRBJ2-7, with 8 bases fitting TRBD1. The CDR3 extends over 14 amino acids. V was pared by 6 bases and J by 7 bases, with 11 bases of the junction left unmatched. Looked up from germline, CDR1 is MNHNS and CDR2 is SASEGT. The CDR3 nucleotides read TGTGCCAGCAGCCGAGAGGACAGGGTTTTAGAGCAGTACTTC. It is translated as CASSREDRVLEQYF.

The gene calls are TRBV5-1 and TRBJ1-4, with 7 bases lining up with TRBD1. CDR3 length: 13 amino acids. Germline CDR1 reads SGHRS; CDR2 reads YFSETQ. After removal of 4 bases from V and 7 bases from J, the junction contained 4 bases not matched to a gene. CDR3 region: CASSTGQAEKLFF. The CDR3 bases are TGCGCCAGCAGCACCGGACAGGCTGAAAAACTGTTTTTT. The variable domain in full, completed from reference TRBV5-1 and TRBJ1-4, reads KAGVTQTPRYLIKTRGQQVTLSCSPISGHRSVSWYQQTPGQGLQFLFEYFSETQRNKGNFPGRFSGRQFSNSRSEMNVSTLELGDSALYLCASSTGQAEKLFFGSGTQLSVL.

With respect to this clonotype: One junction end disagrees with the germline gene, perhaps due to a read error. V and J are TRBV6-5 and TRBJ2-1, with a possible D match to TRBD2 (5 bases). The CDR3 length is 14 residues. CDR1 is MNHEY and CDR2 is SVGAGI in the germline V gene. The CDR3 DNA is TGTGCCAGCAGTTACTCGAGATCCGGGGTTGAGCGGTTCTTC. Its translation is CASSYSRSGVERFF.

The chain's CDR3 is CASSSPGAGADTQYF. CDR3 sequence (DNA): TGTGCCAGCAGCTCCCCTGGAGCGGGGGCAGATACGCAGTATTTT. This chain links TRBV7-9 with TRBJ2-3, with TRBD2 matching over 8 bases. Germline loops: CDR1 SEHNR, CDR2 FQNEAQ (reference sequence). After removal of 4 bases from V and 4 bases from J, the junction contained 7 bases not matched to a gene. The CDR3 has 15 residues.

The CDR3 spells CASSSRADTDTQYF. CDR3 coding DNA: TGTGCCAGCAGCTCCAGGGCCGACACAGATACGCAGTATTTT. The chain is built from TRBV11-3 and TRBJ2-3; D might be TRBD1 (5 bases). Germline V gene sequence: CDR1 SGHNT, CDR2 YENEEA. V was clipped by 4 bases and J by 2 bases, with 10 bases between them. The CDR3 contains 14 residues. The whole variable domain, remainder taken from reference TRBV11-3 and TRBJ2-3, is EAGVVQSPRYKIIEKKQPVAFWCNPISGHNTLYWYLQNLGQGPELLIRYENEEAVDDSQLPKDRFSAERLKGVDSTLKIQPAELGDSAVYLCASSSRADTDTQYFGPGTRLTVL.

The rearrangement links TRBV5-1 to TRBJ1-6, with 7 bases lining up with TRBD1. Trimming at V came to 4 bases and at J to 5 bases, leaving 6 bases not matched to a gene. Germline CDR1 and CDR2: SGHRS and YFSETQ. The CDR3 has 15 amino acids. CDR3 loop: CASSVTGLDNSPLHF. The DNA for the CDR3 is TGCGCCAGCAGCGTGACAGGGTTGGATAATTCACCCCTCCACTTT.

V and J are TRBV4-3 and TRBJ1-1; TRBD1 might be the D (5 bases). The ends were cut back, 0 bases at V and 4 bases at J, with 12 bases in the middle. Germline CDR1 reads LGHNA; CDR2 reads YSLEER. The CDR3 loop spans 15 amino acids. CDR3 residues: CASSQDRQGRTEAFF. The CDR3 nucleotides read TGCGCCAGCAGCCAAGATAGGCAGGGTCGCACTGAAGCTTTCTTT.

The J gene is TRBJ1-6, the V gene TRBV19, with 11 nucleotides matching TRBD1. The ends lost 3 bases at V and 7 bases at J; junction bases unmatched: 5. Germline CDR1 LNHDA, CDR2 SQIVND (reference sequence). The CDR3 runs 16 residues. The CDR3 region has the DNA TGTGCCAGTAGTATGAGGACAGGGGGCTTGAATTCACCCCTCCACTTT. It codes for CASSMRTGGLNSPLHF.

This clonotype has a count of ten or more. The chain combines TRBV5-1 with TRBJ2-7; 7 bases align to TRBD1. CDR3 length equals 14 residues. Germline values: CDR1 SGHRS, CDR2 YFSETQ. V was clipped by 0 bases and J by 3 bases; unmatched bases: 3. The CDR3 here is CASSLGDSNYEQYF. Here the CDR3 DNA reads TGCGCCAGCAGCTTGGGGGACAGTAACTACGAGCAGTACTTC.

This clonotype turned up a few times. V and J are TRBV6-1 and TRBJ1-5, with a tentative D call TRBD1 (6 bases). V was trimmed by 7 bases and J by 5 bases, leaving 18 bases between them. This CDR3 has 15 amino acids. Germline-derived CDR1 and CDR2 are MNHNS and SASEGT. In DNA form, the CDR3 reads TGTGCCAGCACCGGCCGGAGGGGGGGCGATCAGCCCCAGCATTTT. Translation: CASTGRRGGDQPQHF.

The chain uses TRBV6-2 or TRBV6-3 and TRBJ1-2, with D maybe TRBD1 (6 bases). V lost 7 bases and J 7 bases, leaving 16 bases between the germline ends. Germline assignment: CDR1 MNHEY and CDR2 SVGEGT. The CDR3 covers 13 residues. The CDR3 region is CASTPTGLAGYTF. The DNA of the CDR3 is TGTGCCAGCACCCCGACAGGTTTGGCTGGCTACACCTTC.

The sample holds many counts of this clonotype. The chain employs TRBV7-9 and TRBJ1-4; weak D call: TRBD1 (5 bases). The germline V and J ends were trimmed by 5 bases and 8 bases, with 15 bases remaining between them. There are 14 residues in the CDR3. CDR1 SEHNR and CDR2 FQNEAQ come from the germline V gene (reference sequence). The CDR3 loop reads CASSRLGVGEKLFF. DNA for the CDR3: TGTGCCAGCAGCCGCCTAGGGGTTGGGGAAAAACTGTTTTTT. The full variable domain, rest sourced from reference TRBV7-9 and TRBJ1-4, is DTGVSQNPRHKITKRGQNVTFRCDPISEHNRLYWYRQTLGQGPEFLTYFQNEAQLEKSRLLSDRFSAERPKGSFSTLEIQRTEQGDSAMYLCASSRLGVGEKLFFGSGTQLSVL.

This chain uses TRBV2 with TRBJ1-5; D is unresolved. Trimming cost V 2 bases and J 6 bases, with 17 bases left between them. This CDR3 is 16 amino acids long. CDR1 and CDR2 from the germline V gene are SNHLY and FYNNEI. This chain's CDR3 is CASSEWRRTGSQPQHF. CDR3 DNA sequence: TGTGCCAGCAGTGAATGGCGTAGGACGGGCAGTCAGCCCCAGCATTTT. The variable domain in full, with the rest retrieved from reference TRBV2 and TRBJ1-5, is EPEVTQTPSHQVTQMGQEVILRCVPISNHLYFYWYRQILGQKVEFLVSFYNNEISEKSEIFDDQFSVERPDGSNFTLKIRSTKLEDSAMYFCASSEWRRTGSQPQHFGDGTRLSIL.

The chain couples TRBV5-1 to TRBJ1-1, with 8 nucleotides matching TRBD1. Germline CDR1 reads SGHRS; CDR2 reads YFSETQ. The CDR3 sequence is 15 residues long. CDR3 in DNA: TGCGCAAGTTCCTGGACAGGGAGGACGGGAACTGAAGCTTTCTTT. Protein product: CASSWTGRTGTEAFF. The full variable domain, in which reference TRBV5-1 and TRBJ1-1 provide the parts outside the CDR3, is KAGVTQTPRYLIKTRGQQVTLSCSPISGHRSVSWYQQTPGQGLQFLFEYFSETQRNKGNFPGRFSGRQFSNSRSEMNVSTLELGDSALYLCASSWTGRTGTEAFFGQGTRLTVV.

This chain connects TRBV6-2 or TRBV6-3 to TRBJ1-1; 10 positions agree with TRBD1. The V gene's germline CDR1 is MNHEY and CDR2 SVGEGT. CDR3 length equals 14 residues. V dropped 7 bases and J dropped 5; count of bases not matched to a gene: 7. CDR3: CASNRQGANTEAFF. The CDR3 DNA reads as TGTGCCAGCAACCGACAGGGGGCGAATACTGAAGCTTTCTTT.

This clonotype has at least ten counts. V gene TRBV11-1 combines with J gene TRBJ2-4; 10 nucleotides align to TRBD1. The V gene end was trimmed by 5 bases and the J gene end by 16 bases; junction bases not matched to a gene: 11. The CDR3 has 13 amino acids. CDR1 and CDR2 (germline): SGHAT, FQDESV (reference sequence). CDR3 DNA sequence: TGTGCCAGCAGCGATATGACCGGGACAGGGGCATACTTC. Translation gives CASSDMTGTGAYF.

In its sample, this clonotype was seen once. V gene TRBV5-1 combines with J gene TRBJ2-2, with D possibly called TRBD1 or TRBD2 (5 bases each). Trimming pared 5 bases from V and 2 bases from J, leaving 13 bases between. CDR3 size: 15 residues. CDR1 is SGHRS and CDR2 is YFSETQ in the germline V gene. CDR3 residues: CASRPLGDNTGELFF. CDR3 nucleotide sequence: TGCGCCAGCAGGCCCTTAGGGGACAACACCGGGGAGCTGTTTTTT. Full variable domain (outside the CDR3, taken from reference TRBV5-1 and TRBJ2-2): KAGVTQTPRYLIKTRGQQVTLSCSPISGHRSVSWYQQTPGQGLQFLFEYFSETQRNKGNFPGRFSGRQFSNSRSEMNVSTLELGDSALYLCASRPLGDNTGELFFGEGSRLTVL.

The chain couples TRBV12-3 or TRBV12-4 to TRBJ1-4; weak D call: TRBD1 (6 bases). With 2 bases removed from V and 10 bases from J, the gap between germline ends came to 17 bases. The CDR3 has 15 residues. In nucleotides, the CDR3 is TGTGCCAGCAGTTTATACACAGGGCTGACGGGAAAACTGTTTTTT. The encoded protein is CASSLYTGLTGKLFF.

The rearrangement joins TRBV5-4 to TRBJ2-4, with a weak D call TRBD1 (7 bases). Between the trimmed V and J ends, which lost 4 bases and 0 bases, there was a span of 14 bases. CDR3 length equals 16 residues. The germline V gene has CDR1 SGHNT and CDR2 YYREEE (reference sequence). As DNA, the CDR3 is TGTGCCAGCAGCGGAGGGGACAGTAAAGCCAAAAACATTCAGTACTTC. It yields the protein CASSGGDSKAKNIQYF.

This clonotype has ten or more counts. J is TRBJ2-1 and V is TRBV20-1; either TRBD1 or TRBD2 may fit D (5 bases each). Germline V gives CDR1 DFQATT, CDR2 SNEGSKA (reference sequence). The CDR3 runs to 13 residues. V shed 1 base and J shed 7 bases, with 11 bases lying between them. This CDR3 is CSARAGPRNEQFF. In DNA form, the CDR3 reads TGCAGTGCTAGAGCGGGGCCAAGGAATGAGCAGTTCTTC.

There are a few counts of this clonotype. This chain joins TRBV7-2 and TRBJ1-6; D not resolved. The V end lost 4 bases, the J end lost 10 bases, and 17 bases lay between the germline ends. CDR3 length: 15 residues. Germline V lookup: CDR1 SGHTA, CDR2 FQGNSA. The CDR3 DNA sequence: TGTGCCAGCAGCTCGGCCAGACTCGTCGGATCACCCCTCCACTTT. It specifies CASSSARLVGSPLHF.

The sample holds a few counts of this clonotype. The chain uses TRBV29-1 and TRBJ2-5; 15 bases are shared with TRBD2. J gave up 2 bases and V 6 bases, and 1 base lay outside the gene matches. Germline V gene sequence: CDR1 SQVTM, CDR2 ANQGSEA. CDR3 size: 14 residues. CDR3 DNA sequence: TGCAGCGTAGGACTAGCGGGGGGGCAAGAGACCCAGTACTTC. Translating gives CSVGLAGGQETQYF.

The rearrangement links TRBV15 to TRBJ2-5; D not certain. V lost 4 bases, J lost 1 base, and 13 bases lay in between. This CDR3 has 15 amino acids. Germline loops: CDR1 LNHNV, CDR2 YYDKDF (reference sequence). Written as DNA, the CDR3 is TGTGCCACCAGCACGATCGGACGGCGCCAAGAGACCCAGTACTTC. The encoded protein is CATSTIGRRQETQYF.

This clonotype has ten or more counts. V gene TRBV10-3 combines with J gene TRBJ2-5, with D possibly TRBD1 on 5 matching bases. Germline V gene sequence: CDR1 ENHRY, CDR2 SYGVKD. Trimming shortened V by 3 bases and J by 4 bases, and 9 bases separated the two germline ends. The CDR3 extends over 13 amino acids. The CDR3 region is CAISDYDRETQYF. In DNA, the CDR3 is TGTGCCATCAGTGACTACGACAGAGAGACCCAGTACTTC.

This clonotype was counted only a few times. V usage is TRBV12-3 or TRBV12-4 and J usage is TRBJ1-5, with D uncertain. V shed 3 bases and J shed 3 bases, with 12 bases lying between them. This CDR3 has 15 amino acids. The CDR3 loop is CASSLGFGPNQPQHF. The CDR3 DNA reads TGTGCCAGCAGTTTGGGTTTTGGCCCCAATCAGCCCCAGCATTTT.